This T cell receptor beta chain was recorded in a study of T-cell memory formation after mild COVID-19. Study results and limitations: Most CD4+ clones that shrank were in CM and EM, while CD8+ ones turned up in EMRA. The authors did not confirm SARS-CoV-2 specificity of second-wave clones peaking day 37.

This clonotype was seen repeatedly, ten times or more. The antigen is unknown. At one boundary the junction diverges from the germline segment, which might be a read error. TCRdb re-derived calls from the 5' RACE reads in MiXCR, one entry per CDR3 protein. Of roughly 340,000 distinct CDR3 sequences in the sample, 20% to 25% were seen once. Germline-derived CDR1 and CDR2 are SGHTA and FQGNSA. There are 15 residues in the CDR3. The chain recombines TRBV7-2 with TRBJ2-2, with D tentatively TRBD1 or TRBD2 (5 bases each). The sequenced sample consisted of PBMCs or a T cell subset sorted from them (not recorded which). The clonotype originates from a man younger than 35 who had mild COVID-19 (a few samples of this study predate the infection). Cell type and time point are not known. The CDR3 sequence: CASSPGTTNTGELFF. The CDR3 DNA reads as TGCGCCAGCAGCCCAGGGACCACGAACACCGGGGAGCTGTTTTTT.